The 8 T cell receptor beta chains in this list originate from one sample, sequenced in a study of OX40 agonist ivuxolimab in advanced cancers. TCRdb's copy holds only in-frame clones and misses some; the assay was immunoSEQ multiplex PCR. The sample carries around 44,000 clones, roughly 80% recorded once. The sequences come from CD4+ or CD8+ T cells sorted from blood, collected in a trial of the OX40 agonist ivuxolimab. Receptors were obtained from an adult with an advanced solid tumor such as melanoma, head and neck, liver or kidney cancer.

In nucleotides, the CDR3 is TGTGCCAGCAGCTTAGCGACGGGATCACCCCTCCACTTT. Translation: CASSLATGSPLHF. The V gene is TRBV7-9, the J gene TRBJ1-6; D is unresolved. CDR1 SEHNR and CDR2 FQNEAQ come from the germline V gene (reference sequence). This CDR3 is 13 amino acids long. Trimming removed 0 bases from V and 10 bases from J, with 7 bases in between. Drawing the rest from reference TRBV7-9 and TRBJ1-6, the complete variable domain is DTGVSQNPRHKITKRGQNVTFRCDPISEHNRLYWYRQTLGQGPEFLTYFQNEAQLEKSRLLSDRFSAERPKGSFSTLEIQRTEQGDSAMYLCASSLATGSPLHFGNGTRLTVT.

The chain couples TRBV6-1 to TRBJ1-5; D is possibly TRBD1 (6 bases). The CDR3 is 15 amino acids. Germline CDR1 and CDR2: MNHNS and SASEGT. With 2 bases removed from V and 2 bases from J, the gap between germline ends came to 10 bases. The CDR3 sequence: CASSETPGGNQPQHF. CDR3 DNA sequence: TGTGCCAGCAGTGAAACCCCAGGGGGCAATCAGCCCCAGCATTTT.

This clone is a singleton in its sample. This chain joins TRBV6-1 and TRBJ2-5; tentative D call: TRBD2 (5 bases). The germline CDR1 and CDR2 sequences are MNHNS and SASEGT. V dropped 4 bases and J dropped 9 bases, with 12 bases sitting between them. The CDR3 extends over 12 amino acids. The CDR3 reads CASSVGEGSQYF. The CDR3 DNA reads as TGTGCCAGCAGTGTAGGTGAGGGATCCCAGTACTTC.

A remark on this clone: Other nucleotide sequences in the sample specify the same CDR3. This chain joins TRBV6-5 and TRBJ2-7; D may be TRBD2 (5 bases). The V and J ends lost 10 bases and 4 bases respectively, with 17 bases between them. Per the germline V gene, CDR1 is MNHEY and CDR2 is SVGAGI. CDR3 length equals 13 residues. CDR3 protein: CATRTGDGYEQYF. CDR3 DNA: TGTGCCACCCGCACCGGGGATGGATACGAGCAGTACTTC.

This clone was counted a few times. The chain employs TRBV6-1 and TRBJ1-2; no definite D call. Trimming left V 0 bases short and J 4 bases short, with 12 bases between. Germline V gene sequence: CDR1 MNHNS, CDR2 SASEGT. The CDR3 length is 15 residues. The CDR3 protein is CASSEASRVPYGYTF. In nucleotides, the CDR3 is TGTGCCAGCAGTGAAGCGTCAAGGGTTCCCTATGGCTACACCTTC.

This CDR3 is CASSIRQNGYTF. The CDR3 region has the DNA TGTGCCAGTAGTATCCGACAGAATGGCTACACCTTC. The rearrangement links TRBV19 to TRBJ1-2, with a weak D call TRBD1 (5 bases). The CDR3 is 12 amino acids. Germline V CDR1 and CDR2: LNHDA, SQIVND (reference sequence). The V and J ends lost 3 bases and 6 bases respectively, with 8 bases between them. The entire variable domain, with the rest obtained from reference TRBV19 and TRBJ1-2, is as follows: DGGITQSPKYLFRKEGQNVTLSCEQNLNHDAMYWYRQDPGQGLRLIYYSQIVNDFQKGDIAEGYSVSREKKESFPLTVTSAQKNPTAFYLCASSIRQNGYTFGSGTRLTVV.

In DNA, the CDR3 is TGTGCCAGCAGCCAAAGGGGGGAAAGCACAGATACGCAGTATTTT. Amino acids: CASSQRGESTDTQYF. This rearrangement joins TRBV7-3 to TRBJ2-3; D is possibly TRBD1 or TRBD2 (6 bases each). CDR1 is SGHTA, CDR2 FQGTGA, per germline. There are 15 residues in the CDR3. V dropped 5 bases and J dropped 0 bases, with 12 bases sitting between them.

The CDR3 DNA follows: TGTGCCAGCTCGCCTCGCAGGACCAGCTCCTACAATGAGCAGTTCTTC. Its protein product is CASSPRRTSSYNEQFF. This sequence joins TRBV18 and TRBJ2-1, with D hard to call. This CDR3 spans 16 amino acids. Per germline, CDR1 KGHSH and CDR2 LQKENI. The V and J ends lost 6 bases and 0 bases respectively, with 15 bases between them. The full variable domain, in which reference TRBV18 and TRBJ2-1 provide the parts outside the CDR3, is NAGVMQNPRHLVRRRGQEARLRCSPMKGHSHVYWYRQLPEEGLKFMVYLQKENIIDESGMPKERFSAEFPKEGPSILRIQQVVRGDSAAYFCASSPRRTSSYNEQFFGPGTRLTVL.